This passage covers 15 T cell receptor beta chains from one sample sequenced in a study of blood T cell repertoires in COVID-19. Assay: immunoSEQ multiplex PCR; the TCRdb copy retains only in-frame clones and omits some. This sample has approximately 230,000 clones, with 80% to 90% found just once. The sequenced sample was peripheral blood. These receptor sequences come from a man older than 75 with acute or convalescent COVID-19.

The gene calls are TRBV7-3 and TRBJ1-1, with 7 bases identical to TRBD1. The CDR3 spans 13 residues. Germline lookup yields CDR1 SGHTA and CDR2 FQGTGA. V shed 5 bases and J 0 bases; nucleotides not matched to a gene: 0. The CDR3 spells CASSTGVNTEAFF. The CDR3, as DNA: TGTGCCAGCAGCACAGGGGTGAACACTGAAGCTTTCTTT. Filled out from reference TRBV7-3 and TRBJ1-1, the complete variable domain reads GAGVSQTPSNKVTEKGKYVELRCDPISGHTALYWYRQSLGQGPEFLIYFQGTGAADDSGLPNDRFFAVRPEGSVSTLKIQRTERGDSAVYLCASSTGVNTEAFFGQGTRLTVV.

Only one count was recorded for this clone. The chain joins TRBV5-5 to TRBJ1-2, with D possibly matching TRBD1 (6 bases). Germline CDR1 SGHKS, CDR2 YYEKEE (reference sequence). Trimming took off 0 bases at V and 5 bases at J, with 14 bases between the two ends. This CDR3 comprises 15 residues. The CDR3 region is CASSLAGRGGYGYTF. The CDR3 DNA reads TGTGCCAGCAGCTTGGCGGGCAGGGGAGGGTATGGCTACACCTTC.

V gene TRBV6-5 combines with J gene TRBJ2-7, with D possibly being TRBD1 (6 bases). V was shortened by 7 bases and J by 2 bases, with 18 bases between the two germline ends. The CDR3 extends over 15 amino acids. Germline values: CDR1 MNHEY, CDR2 SVGAGI. The CDR3 loop is CASNGERDTAYEQYF. CDR3 DNA: TGTGCCAGCAATGGGGAAAGGGACACAGCCTACGAGCAGTACTTC.

This sequence joins TRBV30 and TRBJ2-1; D could derive from TRBD1 or TRBD2 (5 bases each). This CDR3 is 12 amino acids long. V shed 8 bases and J shed 1 base, with 9 bases lying between them. Germline values: CDR1 GTSNPN, CDR2 SVGIG (reference sequence). The CDR3 nucleotides read TGTGCCGGGACCCAGTCCTACAATGAGCAGTTCTTC. This translates into CAGTQSYNEQFF.

This clone appeared a few times. The chain couples TRBV11-2 to TRBJ2-2; 9 nucleotides match TRBD2. V lost 5 bases to trimming and J lost 3 bases; unmatched junction nucleotides: 4. The CDR3 is 15 amino acids. Germline V gene data show CDR1 as SGHAT and CDR2 as FQNNGV. CDR3 in DNA: TGTGCCAGCAGCCGAGCGGGAGGAGACACCGGGGAGCTGTTTTTT. Translation gives CASSRAGGDTGELFF.

This clone was seen just once. This rearrangement joins TRBV29-1 to TRBJ2-5; TRBD1 aligns across 11 bases. V lost 5 bases, J lost 4 bases, and 6 bases stayed unmatched. From germline, CDR1 is SQVTM and CDR2 ANQGSEA. The CDR3 is made up of 14 amino acids. CDR3 in amino acids: CSVPGQGVAETQYF. DNA of the CDR3: TGCAGCGTTCCGGGACAGGGGGTTGCAGAGACCCAGTACTTC.

The gene calls are TRBV27 and TRBJ2-7; the match to TRBD2 covers 7 bases. Germline V gene lookup returns CDR1 MNHEY and CDR2 SMNVEV (reference sequence). V shed 8 bases and J 2 bases; nucleotides not matched to a gene: 21. The CDR3 covers 18 residues. The CDR3 loop reads CASAALLNERGRTYEQYF. Written as DNA, the CDR3 is TGTGCCAGCGCCGCCCTTCTTAATGAGCGGGGTAGGACCTACGAGCAGTACTTC.

This clone has just a few counts. CDR3 residues: CASSASPRGPDNEQFF. The CDR3, as DNA: TGTGCCAGCAGCGCCTCTCCCAGGGGGCCAGACAATGAGCAGTTCTTC. V usage is TRBV9 and J usage is TRBJ2-1, with 8 nucleotides matching TRBD1. This CDR3 contains 16 residues. J was trimmed by 5 bases and V by 3 bases; bases with no gene match: 10. Germline lookup yields CDR1 SGDLS and CDR2 YYNGEE.

The chain recombines TRBV18 with TRBJ1-2; 8 nucleotides line up with TRBD1. Germline CDR1 is KGHSH and CDR2 is LQKENI. Trimming removed 6 bases from V and 3 bases from J; junction bases left unmatched: 6. CDR3 length equals 14 residues. The CDR3 loop reads CASSTTGEYYGYTF. The CDR3 bases are TGTGCCAGCTCCACGACAGGGGAATACTATGGCTACACCTTC. Combining the CDR3 with reference TRBV18 and TRBJ1-2 gives the whole variable domain NAGVMQNPRHLVRRRGQEARLRCSPMKGHSHVYWYRQLPEEGLKFMVYLQKENIIDESGMPKERFSAEFPKEGPSILRIQQVVRGDSAAYFCASSTTGEYYGYTFGSGTRLTVV.

J is TRBJ1-2 and V is TRBV7-8; 7 bases line up with TRBD1. The V segment lost 5 bases and the J segment 4 bases; nucleotides outside the gene matches: 10. CDR3 size: 15 residues. Germline V gives CDR1 SGHVS, CDR2 FQNEAQ. In DNA, the CDR3 is TGTGCCAGCAGCCCACAGGGGACCTTGGGCTATGGCTACACCTTC. It specifies CASSPQGTLGYGYTF. The full variable domain, in which reference TRBV7-8 and TRBJ1-2 provide the parts outside the CDR3, is GAGVSQSPRYKVAKRGQDVALRCDPISGHVSLFWYQQALGQGPEFLTYFQNEAQLDKSGLPSDRFFAERPEGSVSTLKIQRTQQEDSAVYLCASSPQGTLGYGYTFGSGTRLTVV.

The chain couples TRBV9 to TRBJ2-1, with D tentatively TRBD1 (6 bases). Trimming shortened V by 0 bases and J by 2 bases, and 15 bases separated the two germline ends. The germline gives CDR1 SGDLS, CDR2 YYNGEE. The CDR3 is 17 amino acids. The CDR3 DNA follows: TGTGCCAGCAGCGTAGCTACAGGGCAGGGACCCTACAATGAGCAGTTCTTC. Amino acid sequence: CASSVATGQGPYNEQFF.

This clone was found a few times. V is TRBV5-4 and J is TRBJ1-1, with 11 bases lining up with TRBD1. CDR3 length equals 15 residues. Germline CDR1 SGHNT, CDR2 YYREEE (reference sequence). V shed 3 bases, J shed 5 bases, and the junction held 6 bases outside the gene matches. The CDR3 DNA sequence: TGTGCCAGCAGCTATGGACAGGGGGCTAAGACTGAAGCTTTCTTT. Translated, it gives CASSYGQGAKTEAFF.

The chain has TRBV7-3 and TRBJ2-5; 7 bases line up with TRBD2. The CDR3 contains 15 residues. J lost 2 bases, V lost 3 bases, and 6 bases had no gene match. The germline V gene has CDR1 SGHTA and CDR2 FQGTGA. In nucleotides, the CDR3 is TGTGCCAGCAGCTTTGCGGGAGCACCTCAAGAGACCCAGTACTTC. It is translated as CASSFAGAPQETQYF.

This clone occurred once. J is TRBJ2-1 and V is TRBV5-6, with TRBD2 matching 11 bases. The CDR3 is made up of 18 amino acids. Germline trimming cut 3 bases from V and 8 bases from J; bases unmatched to any gene: 16. Germline CDR1 is SGHDT and CDR2 is YYEEEE. DNA for the CDR3: TGTGCCAGCAGCTCTAGACTAGCGGGAAGCGGAAGGTGGGATGAGCAGTTCTTC. It translates to CASSSRLAGSGRWDEQFF.

The rearrangement links TRBV5-1 to TRBJ2-2, with 7 bases fitting TRBD1. The CDR3 length is 15 residues. The J segment lost 0 bases and the V segment lost 4 bases, leaving 3 bases of the junction unmatched. The germline V gene has CDR1 SGHRS and CDR2 YFSETQ. The CDR3 loop reads CASSKGTANTGELFF. Written as DNA, the CDR3 is TGCGCCAGCAGCAAGGGGACAGCGAACACCGGGGAGCTGTTTTTT. Supplemented by reference TRBV5-1 and TRBJ2-2, the full variable domain reads KAGVTQTPRYLIKTRGQQVTLSCSPISGHRSVSWYQQTPGQGLQFLFEYFSETQRNKGNFPGRFSGRQFSNSRSEMNVSTLELGDSALYLCASSKGTANTGELFFGEGSRLTVL.